Listed below are T cell receptor beta chains from one sample, sequenced in a study of cytomegalovirus exposure and HLA in healthy donors. TCRdb's table, derived via immunoSEQ multiplex PCR, lists solely in-frame clones and lacks some. The sample consists of around 170,000 clones, 81% of them appearing once. Sequencing was carried out using PBMCs. These receptors were collected from a man over 45 in good health and CMV-seronegative. Each CDR3 is given with its conserved first and last residue. A D gene is named only where the DNA matches it firmly. The size of a clone is reported for some rows only, either as once, few or many, or as a class for expanded clones.

V	size	D	J	DNA	CDR3
TRBV15	.	.	TRBJ1-4	TGTGCCACCAGCAGGGCAGCCGGGGCAACTAATGAAAAACTGTTTTTT	CATSRAAGATNEKLFF
TRBV4-3	few	.	TRBJ2-2	TGCGCCAGCAGTCCTCGCGGGGATCCAGCGGCGGTGCTGTTTTTT	CASSPRGDPAAVLFF
TRBV5-1	few	TRBD1	TRBJ1-1	TGCGCCAGCAGCGGGAGATACCAGGGGGTTTACACTGAAGCTTTCTTT	CASSGRYQGVYTEAFF
TRBV13	.	.	TRBJ1-2	TGTGCCAGCAGGCGTTCCCGTTATGGCTACACCTTC	CASRRSRYGYTF
TRBV4-1	.	TRBD1	TRBJ1-6	TGCGCCAGCAGCCAATTGGGGACAGGTGCCTCACCCCTCCACTTT	CASSQLGTGASPLHF
TRBV5-5	.	.	TRBJ1-5	TGTGCCAGCAGCCAGGGGACGATCGATCAGCCCCAGCATTTT	CASSQGTIDQPQHF
TRBV10-3	.	.	TRBJ2-1	TGTGCCATCAGCGCCGGGGTAGGGCAGTACAATGAGCAGTTCTTC	CAISAGVGQYNEQFF
TRBV6-4	.	.	TRBJ1-2	TGTGCCAGCAGGCCGACAACGACTAACTATGGCTACACCTTC	CASRPTTTNYGYTF
TRBV2	once	TRBD1	TRBJ1-2	TGTGCCAGCAGTGAAGGGACAGGGAACTATGGCTACACCTTC	CASSEGTGNYGYTF
TRBV2	.	TRBD1	TRBJ2-3	TGTGCCAGCCAACTTTCCGGGACAGGGTACACAGATACGCAGTATTTT	CASQLSGTGYTDTQYF
TRBV30	.	.	TRBJ1-4	TGTGCCTGGACCCGGGATAAGAAACTGTTTTTT	CAWTRDKKLFF
TRBV23-1	once	TRBD1	TRBJ2-2	TGCGCCAGCAGTCAAAGGGACAGGGCGACATGCGACACCGGGGAGCTGTTTTTT	CASSQRDRATCDTGELFF
TRBV7-2	.	TRBD2	TRBJ2-7	TGTGCCAGCAGCTTAGTTCAGCGGGGGCCCAGAGACGAGCAGTACTTC	CASSLVQRGPRDEQYF
TRBV7-2	.	TRBD2	TRBJ2-7	TGTGCCAGCAGCTTGAGCGGGGGGCAACGCTACGAGCAGTACTTC	CASSLSGGQRYEQYF
TRBV9	once	.	TRBJ2-2	TGTGCCAGCAGCGTGCTAGCCGGGGGCGGGGAGCTGTTTTTT	CASSVLAGGGELFF
TRBV4-1	.	TRBD2	TRBJ2-4	TGCGCCAGCAGCCACTTACTAGCGGGGAAAGCCAAAAACATTCAGTACTTC	CASSHLLAGKAKNIQYF
TRBV27	.	.	TRBJ2-7	TGTGCCAGCAGACTCACAGCCGAGACAGCTAGCTCCTACGAGCAGTACTTC	CASRLTAETASSYEQYF
TRBV29-1	.	.	TRBJ1-5	TGCAGCGTTTCGTTGACAGGTGATAGCAATCAGCCCCAGCATTTT	CSVSLTGDSNQPQHF
TRBV5-8	.	TRBD1	TRBJ1-6	TGTGCCAGCAGCTTGATGGGACAGGGCGGATCACCCCTCCACTTT	CASSLMGQGGSPLHF
TRBV19	once	TRBD1	TRBJ2-7	TGTGCCAGTAGTGTCGATAACAGGGGATTTATCGAGCAGTACTTC	CASSVDNRGFIEQYF
TRBV4-3	few	.	TRBJ1-2	TGCGCCAGCAGCCAAGCCAACACAGGCTACACCTTC	CASSQANTGYTF
TRBV6-5	.	.	TRBJ1-2	TGTGCCAGCAGTTACAAAGGGGTCCCCACCTTC	CASSYKGVPTF
TRBV6-6	.	.	TRBJ1-1	TGTGCCAGCAGCCCCGGGTACATGAACACTGAAGCTTTCTTT	CASSPGYMNTEAFF
TRBV13	.	.	TRBJ1-2	TGTGCCAGCAGCTTGAACAGAGTCTATGGCTACACCTTC	CASSLNRVYGYTF
TRBV7-9	.	.	TRBJ1-2	TGTGCCAGCAGCTTAGCCCGGGGAGCTAACTATGGCTACACCTTC	CASSLARGANYGYTF
TRBV5-1	.	.	TRBJ2-7	TGCGCCAGCAGCTTTGGGCTGGCTACCTACGAGCAGTACTTC	CASSFGLATYEQYF
TRBV5-1	.	TRBD1	TRBJ1-1	TGCGCCAGCAGCTTAGGACAGGGAACAGCTTTCTTT	CASSLGQGTAFF
TRBV14	.	TRBD1	TRBJ1-1	TGTGCCAGCAGCCAATTACAGGGGGGCAACACTGAAGCTTTCTTT	CASSQLQGGNTEAFF
TRBV6-1	.	TRBD1	TRBJ2-7	TGTGCCAGTAGTGAATTCGGGACAGGGTACGAGCAGTACTTC	CASSEFGTGYEQYF
TRBV7-9	once	.	TRBJ1-1	TGTTCCAGCAGCCCTGGACTGTCCGGTGAAGCTTTCTTT	CSSSPGLSGEAFF
TRBV15	.	TRBD1	TRBJ1-5	TGTGCCACCAGCAGCGGGACAGCATTTAGCAATCAGCCCCAGCATTTT	CATSSGTAFSNQPQHF
TRBV4-1	once	.	TRBJ2-3	TGCGCCAGCAGCCAAGATCCCCTGCGGGTCGGAACAGATACGCAGTATTTT	CASSQDPLRVGTDTQYF
TRBV2	.	.	TRBJ1-5	TGTGCCAGCAGCGGCCAGGGAACTCAGCCCCAGCATTTT	CASSGQGTQPQHF
TRBV6-6	few	.	TRBJ1-3	TGTGCCAGCGCGGGAAGCTCTGGAAACACCATATATTTT	CASAGSSGNTIYF
TRBV5-4	.	.	TRBJ1-5	TGTGCCAGCAGCTTTGGGGGCTCGGGCAATCAGCCCCAGCATTTT	CASSFGGSGNQPQHF
TRBV2	once	.	TRBJ1-1	TGTGCCACCCTAGGGGTCGCTGAAGCTTTCTTT	CATLGVAEAFF
TRBV7-2	.	TRBD2	TRBJ2-7	TGTGCCAGCAGCCGGGGGGGCTCCTACGAGCAGTACTTC	CASSRGGSYEQYF
TRBV9	.	.	TRBJ1-6	TGTGCCAGCAGCCCTTCGCCCGCAGATGGTTCACCCCTCCACTTT	CASSPSPADGSPLHF
TRBV6-4	.	TRBD2	TRBJ2-7	TGTGCCAGCCTAGGGGAGCGGGAGCCCTACGAGCAGTACTTC	CASLGEREPYEQYF
TRBV4-3	.	.	TRBJ2-7	TGCGCCAGCAGCCAGGGCACTAGTTTCGACGAGCAGTACTTC	CASSQGTSFDEQYF
TRBV18	once	TRBD1	TRBJ1-2	TGTGCCAGCTCACCGATTACAGGGGAAGAAGGTGGCTACACCTTC	CASSPITGEEGGYTF